These 8 T cell receptor beta chains came from one sample sequenced in a study of T-cell reconstitution after alpha-beta-depleted transplantation in children. Library preparation (for TCRbeta) was performed with unique molecular identifiers. Via MiXCR, TCRdb re-called the PCR reads, giving one row per CDR3 protein. The table records some 590,000 distinct CDR3 sequences, under 12% of them present only once. The sequencing used PBMCs from the stem cell graft donor, collected from the stem cell graft. These TCRs come from a human donor who donated a stem cell graft to a child with acute myeloid leukemia.

Many counts were recorded for this clonotype. Written as DNA, the CDR3 is TGTGCCACCCTTAGGCGGGAGGTTGCAGATACGCAGTATTTT. Amino acid sequence: CATLRREVADTQYF. V and J are TRBV6-2 or TRBV6-3 and TRBJ2-3; 8 nucleotides agree with TRBD2. Germline CDR1 and CDR2: MNHEY and SVGEGT. The CDR3 sequence is 14 residues long. V lost 10 bases to trimming and J lost 4 bases; unmatched junction nucleotides: 10.

The J gene is TRBJ1-1, the V gene TRBV5-1; 8 nucleotides align to TRBD1. CDR1 and CDR2 from the germline V gene are SGHRS and YFSETQ. CDR3 size: 18 residues. With V trimmed by 3 bases and J by 0 bases, 13 bases remained unmatched. DNA of the CDR3: TGCGCCAGCAGCTCCGGACAGGGAATGGGAAACATGAACACTGAAGCTTTCTTT. It encodes CASSSGQGMGNMNTEAFF.

The chain has TRBV25-1 and TRBJ2-7, with TRBD2 matching over 11 bases. Germline loops: CDR1 MGHDK, CDR2 SYGVNS. The CDR3 covers 17 residues. Trimming at V came to 3 bases and at J to 0 bases, leaving 7 bases not matched to a gene. The CDR3: CASSDASGRPISYEQYF. CDR3 sequence (DNA): TGTGCCAGCAGTGATGCTAGCGGGAGGCCTATCTCCTACGAGCAGTACTTC.

There are a few counts of this clonotype. This chain joins TRBV7-8 and TRBJ1-2; D remains ambiguous. Germline CDR1 is SGHVS and CDR2 is FQNEAQ. The CDR3 extends over 16 amino acids. Between the trimmed V and J ends, which lost 4 bases and 3 bases, there was a span of 18 bases. The CDR3 sequence: CASSSSAVGKDYGYTF. CDR3 nucleotides: TGTGCCAGCAGCTCCTCAGCAGTAGGGAAGGACTATGGCTACACCTTC. The full variable domain, in which reference TRBV7-8 and TRBJ1-2 provide the parts outside the CDR3, is GAGVSQSPRYKVAKRGQDVALRCDPISGHVSLFWYQQALGQGPEFLTYFQNEAQLDKSGLPSDRFFAERPEGSVSTLKIQRTQQEDSAVYLCASSSSAVGKDYGYTFGSGTRLTVV.

The gene calls are TRBV20-1 and TRBJ2-2; D assignment may be TRBD1 or TRBD2 (5 bases each). This CDR3 region has 15 residues. Germline V CDR1 and CDR2: DFQATT, SNEGSKA (reference sequence). Trimming cost V 3 bases and J 0 bases, with 11 bases left between them. The CDR3 loop reads CSASWVGANTGELFF. CDR3 nucleotides: TGCAGTGCTAGTTGGGTGGGGGCGAACACCGGGGAGCTGTTTTTT.

The V gene is TRBV12-3 or TRBV12-4, the J gene TRBJ1-4; D ambiguous. This CDR3 has 13 residues. V lost 7 bases and J lost 8, with 14 bases in between. This CDR3 is CASTTAQSEKLFF. The CDR3 coding sequence is TGTGCCAGCACCACTGCCCAGTCAGAAAAACTGTTTTTT.

In this sample, this clonotype turned up many times. The chain employs TRBV9 and TRBJ2-7; 9 positions agree with TRBD1. This CDR3 contains 15 residues. Germline values: CDR1 SGDLS, CDR2 YYNGEE. V was pared by 0 bases and J by 3 bases, with 4 bases of the junction left unmatched. The CDR3 protein is CASSVVGDRVYEQYF. The CDR3 bases are TGTGCCAGCAGCGTAGTAGGGGACAGGGTCTACGAGCAGTACTTC.

A few counts support this clonotype. The chain joins TRBV30 to TRBJ2-3; D gene unclear. The CDR3 is 14 residues long. V was cut by 0 bases and J by 6 bases, with 13 bases left in between. Germline V gene lookup returns CDR1 GTSNPN and CDR2 SVGIG (reference sequence). CDR3 loop: CAWSVGLYTDTQYF. The CDR3 nucleotides read TGTGCCTGGAGTGTAGGGCTGTACACGGATACGCAGTATTTT.